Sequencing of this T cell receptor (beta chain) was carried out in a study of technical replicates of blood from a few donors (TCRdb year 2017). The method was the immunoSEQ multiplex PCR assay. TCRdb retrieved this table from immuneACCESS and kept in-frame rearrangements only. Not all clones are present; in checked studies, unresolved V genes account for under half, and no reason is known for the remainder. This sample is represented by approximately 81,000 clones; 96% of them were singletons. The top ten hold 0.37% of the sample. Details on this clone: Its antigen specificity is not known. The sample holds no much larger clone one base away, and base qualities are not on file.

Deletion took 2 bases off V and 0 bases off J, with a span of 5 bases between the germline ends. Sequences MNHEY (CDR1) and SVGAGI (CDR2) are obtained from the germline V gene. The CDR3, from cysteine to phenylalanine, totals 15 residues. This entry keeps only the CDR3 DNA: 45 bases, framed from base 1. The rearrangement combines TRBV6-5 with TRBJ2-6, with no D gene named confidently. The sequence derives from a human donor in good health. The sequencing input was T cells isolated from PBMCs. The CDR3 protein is CASSYGVSGANVLTF. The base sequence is TGTGCCAGCAGTTACGGAGTCTCTGGGGCCAACGTCCTGACTTTC.